This T cell receptor (beta chain) was recorded in a study of T cell responses to AZD1222 COVID-19 vaccine. About this clone itself: Antigen unknown.

Per the germline V gene, CDR1 is LNHDA and CDR2 is SQIVND (reference sequence). The CDR3 covers 14 residues. V was pared by 7 bases and J by 4 bases, with 8 bases of the junction left unmatched. Profiling relied on immunoSEQ multiplex PCR, and the TCRdb table lists in-frame clones only, not all of them. The sample yields 70,000 or so clones, over 80% seen once. Study-level findings and limits: Spike-wide vaccine-associated CD4 TCRs dominated at 160-218 and 743-854. Seropositive AZD1222 recipients at baseline numbered only five to seven. Spike-specific TCR breadth and depth both grew after two AZD1222 doses. Repertoire collection took place solely once the T cell response had peaked.

Here the sequenced sample was peripheral blood, taken 28 days after the second AZD1222 dose. The gene calls are TRBV19 and TRBJ2-7, with TRBD2 identical over 9 bases. This sequence originates from an adult who received the AZD1222 COVID-19 vaccine. The CDR3 reads CASTRGGGLYEQYF. CDR3 in DNA: TGTGCCAGTACCCGCGGGGGGGGCTTGTACGAGCAGTACTTC.